The 8 T cell receptor beta chains below all came from one sample that was sequenced in a study of blood T cell repertoires in COVID-19. Using immunoSEQ multiplex PCR, the repertoire was profiled, and TCRdb retains in-frame clones only, with some absent. Of 140,000 to 150,000 clones in the sample, more than 75% are singletons; the top ten hold 0.95% to 1.5%. The specimen sequenced was PBMCs or T cells enriched from blood (not recorded which). These TCRs come from a woman aged 25 to 45 with acute COVID-19.

This chain uses TRBV6-5 with TRBJ2-2; D remains ambiguous. The CDR3 is made up of 14 amino acids. CDR1 is MNHEY and CDR2 is SVGAGI in the germline V gene. Deletions cut 6 bases from V and 6 bases from J, with 14 bases between. The CDR3 DNA follows: TGTGCCAGCAGCCATCGGGTGAGCGCCGGGGAGCTGTTTTTT. This gives the protein CASSHRVSAGELFF.

The chain couples TRBV19 to TRBJ2-3; D is possibly TRBD1 (6 bases). Trimming took off 7 bases at V and 0 bases at J, with 8 bases between the two ends. Germline CDR1 is LNHDA and CDR2 is SQIVND (reference sequence). The CDR3 is made up of 13 amino acids. As DNA, the CDR3 is TGTGCCAGTATGAGGGGGAGCACAGATACGCAGTATTTT. Encoded protein: CASMRGSTDTQYF.

The chain uses TRBV30 and TRBJ1-2; TRBD1 aligns across 7 bases. The junction had 13 bases not matched to a gene; V was cut back by 5 bases and J by 4 bases. The CDR3 spans 15 residues. Germline V lookup: CDR1 GTSNPN, CDR2 SVGIG (reference sequence). Here the CDR3 DNA reads TGTGCCTGGTGGAGGACAGGACCTATCCTCTATGGCTACACCTTC. Amino acid sequence: CAWWRTGPILYGYTF.

The V call is TRBV19, the J call TRBJ2-7; D is perhaps TRBD2 (5 bases). Trimming took off 3 bases at V and 2 bases at J, with 14 bases between the two ends. The CDR3 runs 15 residues. Germline CDR1 LNHDA, CDR2 SQIVND (reference sequence). This chain's CDR3 is CASSIQADPPYEQYF. The CDR3 DNA follows: TGTGCCAGTAGTATTCAAGCGGACCCACCCTACGAGCAGTACTTC.

CDR3 in amino acids: CASSRTSGSQETQYF. The CDR3 bases are TGTGCCAGCAGCCGAACTAGCGGGAGTCAAGAGACCCAGTACTTC. The J gene is TRBJ2-5, the V gene TRBV7-9, with 11 bases lining up with TRBD2. With V trimmed by 5 bases and J by 2 bases, 4 bases remained unmatched. The CDR3 is made up of 15 amino acids. Looked up from germline, CDR1 is SEHNR and CDR2 is FQNEAQ (reference sequence).

This sequence joins TRBV6-5 and TRBJ1-4, with D perhaps TRBD1 (6 bases). Trimming pared 0 bases from V and 8 bases from J, leaving 13 bases between. The CDR3 covers 15 residues. Germline V lookup: CDR1 MNHEY, CDR2 SVGAGI. The CDR3 sequence is CASSYSNTGQEKLFF. DNA for the CDR3: TGTGCCAGCAGTTACTCCAATACAGGGCAGGAAAAACTGTTTTTT.

The J gene is TRBJ1-2, the V gene TRBV28; the D is unclear. The CDR3 totals 16 residues. Germline V gene lookup returns CDR1 MDHEN and CDR2 SYDVKM. V lost 6 bases and J 6 bases, leaving 23 bases between the germline ends. The CDR3 DNA reads TGTGCCAGCAGCCCTACACCTGGAGAGGGTTGGGATGGCTACACCTTC. Residues: CASSPTPGEGWDGYTF.

The chain links TRBV19 to TRBJ1-3; a possible D gene is TRBD1 (5 bases). Trimming pared 3 bases from V and 0 bases from J, leaving 9 bases between. The V gene's germline CDR1 is LNHDA and CDR2 SQIVND (reference sequence). CDR3 size: 15 residues. CDR3 DNA: TGTGCCAGTAGTATCACAGGAAGCTCTGGAAACACCATATATTTT. This sequence encodes CASSITGSSGNTIYF.